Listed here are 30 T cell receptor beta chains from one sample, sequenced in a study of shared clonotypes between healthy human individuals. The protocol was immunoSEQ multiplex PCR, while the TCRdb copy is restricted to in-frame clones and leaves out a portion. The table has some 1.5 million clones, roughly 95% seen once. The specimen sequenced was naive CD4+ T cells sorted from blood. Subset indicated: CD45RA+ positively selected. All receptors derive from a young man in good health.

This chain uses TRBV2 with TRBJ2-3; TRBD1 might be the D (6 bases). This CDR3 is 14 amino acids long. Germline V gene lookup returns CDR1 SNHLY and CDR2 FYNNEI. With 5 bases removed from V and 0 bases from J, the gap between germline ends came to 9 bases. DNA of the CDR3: TGTGCCAGCAGTCGGGACAAAAGCACAGATACGCAGTATTTT. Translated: CASSRDKSTDTQYF.

CDR3: CAISGQGVGNTEAFF. The CDR3 DNA reads as TGTGCCATCAGTGGGCAGGGGGTTGGGAACACTGAAGCTTTCTTT. This rearrangement joins TRBV10-3 to TRBJ1-1; 7 positions match TRBD1. This CDR3 comprises 15 residues. The J segment lost 1 base and the V segment lost 4 bases, leaving 6 bases of the junction unmatched. Looked up from germline, CDR1 is ENHRY and CDR2 is SYGVKD.

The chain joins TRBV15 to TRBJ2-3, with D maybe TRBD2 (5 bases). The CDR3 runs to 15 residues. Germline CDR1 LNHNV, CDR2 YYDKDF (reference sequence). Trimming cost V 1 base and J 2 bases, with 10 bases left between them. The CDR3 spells CATSRGRAVTDTQYF. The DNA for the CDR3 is TGTGCCACCAGCAGAGGCCGAGCGGTCACAGATACGCAGTATTTT.

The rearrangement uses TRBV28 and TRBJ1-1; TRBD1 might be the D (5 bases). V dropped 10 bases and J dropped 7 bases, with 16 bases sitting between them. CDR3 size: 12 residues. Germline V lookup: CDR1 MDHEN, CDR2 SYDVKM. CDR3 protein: CATFSRGREAFF. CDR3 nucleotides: TGTGCCACGTTTTCGAGGGGCCGTGAAGCTTTCTTT.

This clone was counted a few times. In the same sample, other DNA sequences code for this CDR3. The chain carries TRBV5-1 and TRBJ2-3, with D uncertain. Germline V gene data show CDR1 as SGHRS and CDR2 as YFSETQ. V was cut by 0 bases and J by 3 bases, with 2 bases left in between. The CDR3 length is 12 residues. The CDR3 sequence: CASSLVTDTQYF. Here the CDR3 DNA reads TGCGCCAGCAGCTTGGTGACAGATACGCAGTATTTT. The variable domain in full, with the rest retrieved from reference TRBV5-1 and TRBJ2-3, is KAGVTQTPRYLIKTRGQQVTLSCSPISGHRSVSWYQQTPGQGLQFLFEYFSETQRNKGNFPGRFSGRQFSNSRSEMNVSTLELGDSALYLCASSLVTDTQYFGPGTRLTVL.

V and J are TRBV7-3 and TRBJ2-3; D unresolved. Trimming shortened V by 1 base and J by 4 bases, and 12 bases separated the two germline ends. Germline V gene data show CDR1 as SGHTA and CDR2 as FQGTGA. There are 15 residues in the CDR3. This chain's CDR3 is CASSLNARTADTQYF. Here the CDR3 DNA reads TGTGCCAGCAGCTTAAACGCTCGGACGGCAGATACGCAGTATTTT.

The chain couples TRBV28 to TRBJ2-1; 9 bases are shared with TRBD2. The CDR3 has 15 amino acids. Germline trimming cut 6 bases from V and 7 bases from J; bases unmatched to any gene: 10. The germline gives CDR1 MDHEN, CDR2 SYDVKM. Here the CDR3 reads CASRFSGRLRNEQFF. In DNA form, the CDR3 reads TGTGCCAGCAGATTTAGCGGGAGACTCAGGAATGAGCAGTTCTTC.

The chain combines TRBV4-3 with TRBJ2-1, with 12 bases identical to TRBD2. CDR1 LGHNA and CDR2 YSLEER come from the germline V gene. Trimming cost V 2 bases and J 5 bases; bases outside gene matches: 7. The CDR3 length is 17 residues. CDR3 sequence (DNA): TGCGCCAGCAGCCAAAACGACAGACTAGCGGGAGACAATGAGCAGTTCTTC. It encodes CASSQNDRLAGDNEQFF.

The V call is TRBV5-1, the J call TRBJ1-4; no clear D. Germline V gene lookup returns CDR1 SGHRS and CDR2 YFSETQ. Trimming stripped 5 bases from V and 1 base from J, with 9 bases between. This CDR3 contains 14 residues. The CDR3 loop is CASSGKGTNEKLFF. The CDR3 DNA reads TGCGCCAGCAGTGGTAAGGGAACTAATGAAAAACTGTTTTTT.

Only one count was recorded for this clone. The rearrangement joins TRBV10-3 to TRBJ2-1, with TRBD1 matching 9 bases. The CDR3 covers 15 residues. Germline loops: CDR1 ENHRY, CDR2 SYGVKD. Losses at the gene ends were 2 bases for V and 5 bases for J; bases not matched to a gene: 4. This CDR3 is CAISEPGTGNNEQFF. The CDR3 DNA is TGTGCCATCAGTGAGCCCGGGACAGGGAACAATGAGCAGTTCTTC.

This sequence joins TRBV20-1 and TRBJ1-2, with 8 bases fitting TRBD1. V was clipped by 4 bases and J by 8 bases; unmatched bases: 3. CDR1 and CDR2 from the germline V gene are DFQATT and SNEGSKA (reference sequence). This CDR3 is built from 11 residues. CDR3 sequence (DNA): TGCAGTGCTAAACAGGGGGTCGGCTACACCTTC. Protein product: CSAKQGVGYTF.

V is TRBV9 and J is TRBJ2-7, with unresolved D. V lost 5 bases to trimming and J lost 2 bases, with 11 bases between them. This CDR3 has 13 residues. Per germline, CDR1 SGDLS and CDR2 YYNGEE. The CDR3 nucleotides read TGTGCCAGCAGTGAGTACCCCGCCTACGAGCAGTACTTC. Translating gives CASSEYPAYEQYF.

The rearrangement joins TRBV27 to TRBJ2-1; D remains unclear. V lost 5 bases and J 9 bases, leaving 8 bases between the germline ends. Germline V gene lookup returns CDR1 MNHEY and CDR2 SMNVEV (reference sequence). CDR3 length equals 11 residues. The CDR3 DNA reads TGTGCCAGCAGTCCCGGTGCTGAGCAGTTCTTC. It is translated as CASSPGAEQFF.

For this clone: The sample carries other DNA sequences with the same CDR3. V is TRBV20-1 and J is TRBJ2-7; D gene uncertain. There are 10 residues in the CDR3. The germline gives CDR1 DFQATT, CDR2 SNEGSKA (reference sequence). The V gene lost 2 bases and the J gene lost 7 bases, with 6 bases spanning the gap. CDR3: CSARRDEQYF. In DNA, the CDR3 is TGCAGTGCTAGAAGGGATGAGCAGTACTTC.

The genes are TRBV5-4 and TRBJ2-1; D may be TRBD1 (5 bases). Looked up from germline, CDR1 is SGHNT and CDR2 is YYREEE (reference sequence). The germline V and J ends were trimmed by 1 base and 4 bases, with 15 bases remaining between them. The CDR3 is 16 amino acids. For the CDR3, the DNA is TGTGCCAGCAGCTTGTTGGTGGGGCCTCGTTACAATGAGCAGTTCTTC. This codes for CASSLLVGPRYNEQFF.

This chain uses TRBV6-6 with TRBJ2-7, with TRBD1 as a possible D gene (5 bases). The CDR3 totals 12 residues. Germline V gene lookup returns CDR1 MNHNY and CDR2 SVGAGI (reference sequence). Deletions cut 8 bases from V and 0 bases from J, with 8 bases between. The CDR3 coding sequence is TGTGCCAGCGCGACAGCCTCCTACGAGCAGTACTTC. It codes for CASATASYEQYF.

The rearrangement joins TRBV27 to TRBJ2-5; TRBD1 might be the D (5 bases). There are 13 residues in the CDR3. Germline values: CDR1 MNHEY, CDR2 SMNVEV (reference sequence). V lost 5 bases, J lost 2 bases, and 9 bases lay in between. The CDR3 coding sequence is TGTGCCAGCAGTCCGCGGACACAAGAGACCCAGTACTTC. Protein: CASSPRTQETQYF.

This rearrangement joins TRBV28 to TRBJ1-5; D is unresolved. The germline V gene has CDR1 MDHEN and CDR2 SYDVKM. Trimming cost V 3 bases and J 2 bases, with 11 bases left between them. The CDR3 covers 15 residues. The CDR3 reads CASSFVSLGNQPQHF. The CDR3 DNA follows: TGTGCCAGCAGTTTTGTGTCTTTGGGCAATCAGCCCCAGCATTTT. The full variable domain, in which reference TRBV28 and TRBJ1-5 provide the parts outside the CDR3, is DVKVTQSSRYLVKRTGEKVFLECVQDMDHENMFWYRQDPGLGLRLIYFSYDVKMKEKGDIPEGYSVSREKKERFSLILESASTNQTSMYLCASSFVSLGNQPQHFGDGTRLSIL.

CDR3 sequence (DNA): TGTGCCAGCTCACCGCGGGACAGGGGTTCAACTAATGAAAAACTGTTTTTT. Translating gives CASSPRDRGSTNEKLFF. J is TRBJ1-4 and V is TRBV18; 10 bases are shared with TRBD1. This CDR3 is 17 amino acids long. Germline lookup yields CDR1 KGHSH and CDR2 LQKENI. V lost 3 bases and J lost 0; bases outside the gene matches: 4.

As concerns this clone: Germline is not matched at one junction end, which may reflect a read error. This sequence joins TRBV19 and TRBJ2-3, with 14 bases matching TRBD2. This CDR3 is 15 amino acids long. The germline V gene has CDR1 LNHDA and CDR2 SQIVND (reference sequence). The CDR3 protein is CPGTSGSVPDDTQYF. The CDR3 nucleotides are TGCCCCGGGACTAGCGGGAGTGTTCCCGACGATACGCAGTATTTT.

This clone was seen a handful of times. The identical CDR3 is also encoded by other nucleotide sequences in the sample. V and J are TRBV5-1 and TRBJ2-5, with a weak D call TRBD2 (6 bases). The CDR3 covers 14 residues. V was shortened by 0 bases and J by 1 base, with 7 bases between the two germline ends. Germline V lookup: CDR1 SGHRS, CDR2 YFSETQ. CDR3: CASSLVGGQETQYF. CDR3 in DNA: TGCGCCAGCAGCTTGGTGGGGGGCCAAGAGACCCAGTACTTC.

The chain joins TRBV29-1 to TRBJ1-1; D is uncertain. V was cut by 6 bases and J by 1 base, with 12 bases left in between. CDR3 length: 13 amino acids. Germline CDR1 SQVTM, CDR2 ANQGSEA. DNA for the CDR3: TGCAGCGTGGCTAACAGTGGGAACACTGAAGCTTTCTTT. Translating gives CSVANSGNTEAFF.

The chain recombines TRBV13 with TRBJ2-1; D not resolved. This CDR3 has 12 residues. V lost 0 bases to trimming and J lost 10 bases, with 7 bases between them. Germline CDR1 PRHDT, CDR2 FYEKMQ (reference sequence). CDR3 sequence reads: CASSLGLVEQFF. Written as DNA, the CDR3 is TGTGCCAGCAGCTTAGGCCTGGTAGAGCAGTTCTTC.

The CDR3 region is CASSRLGVTVGYTEAFF. The CDR3 region has the DNA TGTGCCAGCTCACGTTTGGGGGTAACAGTGGGGTACACTGAAGCTTTCTTT. The rearrangement joins TRBV18 to TRBJ1-1; TRBD1 might be the D (5 bases). Germline assignment: CDR1 KGHSH and CDR2 LQKENI. V dropped 4 bases and J dropped 3 bases, with 21 bases sitting between them. The CDR3 totals 17 residues.

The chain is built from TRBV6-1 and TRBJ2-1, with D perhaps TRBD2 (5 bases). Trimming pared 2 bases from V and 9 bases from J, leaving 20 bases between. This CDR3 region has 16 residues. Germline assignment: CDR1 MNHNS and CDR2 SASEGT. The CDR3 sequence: CASSEPKRPAFGEQFF. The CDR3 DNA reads TGTGCCAGCAGTGAACCTAAGCGGCCAGCCTTTGGTGAGCAGTTCTTC.

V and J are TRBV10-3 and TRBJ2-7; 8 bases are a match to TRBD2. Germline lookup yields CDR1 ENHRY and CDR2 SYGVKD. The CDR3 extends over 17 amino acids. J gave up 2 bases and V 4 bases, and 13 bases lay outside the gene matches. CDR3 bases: TGTGCCATCAGTGGGCCTGACGGGGGGGCCATTGCCTACGAGCAGTACTTC. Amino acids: CAISGPDGGAIAYEQYF.

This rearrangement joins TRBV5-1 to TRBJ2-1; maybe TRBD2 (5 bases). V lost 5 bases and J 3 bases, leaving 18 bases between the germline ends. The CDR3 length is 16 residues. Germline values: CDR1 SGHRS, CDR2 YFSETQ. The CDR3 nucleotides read TGCGCCAGCAGATTAATATCGGGATCCGTCTACAATGAGCAGTTCTTC. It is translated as CASRLISGSVYNEQFF. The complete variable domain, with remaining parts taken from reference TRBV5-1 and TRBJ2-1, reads KAGVTQTPRYLIKTRGQQVTLSCSPISGHRSVSWYQQTPGQGLQFLFEYFSETQRNKGNFPGRFSGRQFSNSRSEMNVSTLELGDSALYLCASRLISGSVYNEQFFGPGTRLTVL.

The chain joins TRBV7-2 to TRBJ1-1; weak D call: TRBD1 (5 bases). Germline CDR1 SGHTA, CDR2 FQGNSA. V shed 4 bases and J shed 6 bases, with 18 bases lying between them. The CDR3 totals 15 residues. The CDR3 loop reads CASSWDGGRGAEAFF. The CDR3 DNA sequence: TGTGCCAGCAGCTGGGACGGAGGGAGAGGCGCTGAAGCTTTCTTT.

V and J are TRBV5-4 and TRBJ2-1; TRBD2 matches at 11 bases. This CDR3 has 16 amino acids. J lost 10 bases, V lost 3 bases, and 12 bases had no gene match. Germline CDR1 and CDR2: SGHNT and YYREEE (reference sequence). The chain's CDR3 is CASSSGLAVHLGEQFF. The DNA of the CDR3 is TGTGCCAGCAGCTCGGGACTAGCGGTACACTTAGGGGAGCAGTTCTTC.

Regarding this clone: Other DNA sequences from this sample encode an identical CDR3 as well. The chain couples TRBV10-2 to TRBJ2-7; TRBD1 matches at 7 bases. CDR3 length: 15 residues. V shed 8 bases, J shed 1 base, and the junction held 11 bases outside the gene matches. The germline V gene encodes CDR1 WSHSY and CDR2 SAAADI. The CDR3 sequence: CASSEVAGGSYEQYF. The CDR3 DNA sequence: TGCGCCAGCTCAGAGGTAGCAGGGGGATCCTACGAGCAGTACTTC.